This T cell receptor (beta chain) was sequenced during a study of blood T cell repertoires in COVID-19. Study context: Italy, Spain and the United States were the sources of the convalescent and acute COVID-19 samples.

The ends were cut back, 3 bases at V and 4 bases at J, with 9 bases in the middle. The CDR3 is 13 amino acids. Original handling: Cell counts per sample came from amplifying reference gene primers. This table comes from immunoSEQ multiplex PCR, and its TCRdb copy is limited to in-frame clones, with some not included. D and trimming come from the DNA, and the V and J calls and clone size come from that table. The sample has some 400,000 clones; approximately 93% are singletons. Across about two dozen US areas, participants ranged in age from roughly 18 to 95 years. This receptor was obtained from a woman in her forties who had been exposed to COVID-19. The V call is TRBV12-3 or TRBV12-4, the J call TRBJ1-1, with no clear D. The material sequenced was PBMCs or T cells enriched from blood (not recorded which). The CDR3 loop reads CASSFGQVTEAFF. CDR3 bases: TGTGCCAGCAGTTTCGGTCAAGTCACTGAAGCTTTCTTT.